This T cell receptor beta chain came from a study of blood T cells in healthy people across ages. For the second PCR, which ran for roughly 7 to 11 cycles, a sample-barcoded 5' primer and a J-beta primer mix were used. One entry per CDR3 protein results from TCRdb running MiXCR on the 5' RACE reads. The data show around 1,100,000 distinct CDR3 sequences, more than 30% seen once. The CDR3 is made up of 14 amino acids. The germline V gene has CDR1 MNHEY and CDR2 SVGEGT. V was pared by 6 bases and J by 7 bases, with 18 bases between. Sequenced material: blood. V usage is TRBV6-2 or TRBV6-3 and J usage is TRBJ2-5; tentatively, D is TRBD2 (6 bases). The clonotype originates from a man between 18 and 29 years old in good health. CDR3 sequence: CASSPSLGRGTQYF. The DNA of the CDR3 is TGTGCCAGCAGCCCAAGCCTCGGGAGAGGGACCCAGTACTTC.